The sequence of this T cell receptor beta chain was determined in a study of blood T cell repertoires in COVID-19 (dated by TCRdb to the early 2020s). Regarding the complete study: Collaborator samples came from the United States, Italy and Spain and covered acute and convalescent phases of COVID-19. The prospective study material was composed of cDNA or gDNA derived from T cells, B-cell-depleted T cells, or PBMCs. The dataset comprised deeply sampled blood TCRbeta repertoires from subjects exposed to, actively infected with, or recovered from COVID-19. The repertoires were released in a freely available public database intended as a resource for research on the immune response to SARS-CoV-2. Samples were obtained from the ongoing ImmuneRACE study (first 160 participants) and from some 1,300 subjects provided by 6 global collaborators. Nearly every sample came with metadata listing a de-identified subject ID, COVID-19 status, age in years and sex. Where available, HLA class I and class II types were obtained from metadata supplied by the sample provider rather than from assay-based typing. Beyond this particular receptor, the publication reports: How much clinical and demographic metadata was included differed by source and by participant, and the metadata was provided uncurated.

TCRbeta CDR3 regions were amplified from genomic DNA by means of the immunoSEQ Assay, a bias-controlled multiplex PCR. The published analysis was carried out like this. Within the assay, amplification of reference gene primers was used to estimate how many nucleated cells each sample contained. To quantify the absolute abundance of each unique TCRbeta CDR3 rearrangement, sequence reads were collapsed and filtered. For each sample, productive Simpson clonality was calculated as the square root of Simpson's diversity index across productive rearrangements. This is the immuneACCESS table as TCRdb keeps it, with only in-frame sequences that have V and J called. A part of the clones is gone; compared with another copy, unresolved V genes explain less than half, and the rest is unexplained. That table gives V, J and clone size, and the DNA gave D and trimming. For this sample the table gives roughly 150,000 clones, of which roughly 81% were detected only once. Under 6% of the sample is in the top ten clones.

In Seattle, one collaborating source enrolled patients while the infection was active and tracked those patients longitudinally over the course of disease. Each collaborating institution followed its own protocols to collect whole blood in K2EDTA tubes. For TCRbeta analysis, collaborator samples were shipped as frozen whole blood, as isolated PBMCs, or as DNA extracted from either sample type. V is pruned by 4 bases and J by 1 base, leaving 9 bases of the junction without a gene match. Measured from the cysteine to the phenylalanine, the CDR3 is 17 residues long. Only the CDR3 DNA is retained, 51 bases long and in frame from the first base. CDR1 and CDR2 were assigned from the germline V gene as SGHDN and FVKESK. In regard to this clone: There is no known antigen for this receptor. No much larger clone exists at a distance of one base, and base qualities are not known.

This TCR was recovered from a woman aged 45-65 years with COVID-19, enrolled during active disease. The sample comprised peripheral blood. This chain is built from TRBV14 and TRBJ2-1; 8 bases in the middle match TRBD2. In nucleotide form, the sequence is TGTGCCAGCAGCCGGGCTGTTAGCGGGGTTTCCTACAATGAGCAGTTCTTC. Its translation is CASSRAVSGVSYNEQFF.